One sample yielded the 14 T cell receptor beta chains listed below, sequenced in a study of blood T cell repertoires in COVID-19 (dated by TCRdb to 2019 to 2021). Library preparation was by the immunoSEQ multiplex PCR assay. The clones in this table, taken by TCRdb from immuneACCESS, are in-frame only. Not every clone is retained; where verified, under half of the shortfall comes from an unresolved V gene, and the cause of the rest is unknown. Within this sample are hundreds of thousands of clones, with around nine tenths of them counted one time only. The top ten clones comprise roughly 0.69% of the sample. Sequenced sample: peripheral blood. The source is a man aged 40-55 years with acute or convalescent COVID-19.

The CDR3 DNA follows: TGTGCCAGCAGCCCCCCTATCGGGACCCAGTACTTC. Translated: CASSPPIGTQYF. J is TRBJ2-5 and V is TRBV7-8; no clear D. The CDR3 contains 12 residues. Trimming removed 5 bases at V and 7 bases at J, with 11 bases between. Germline-derived CDR1 and CDR2 are SGHVS and FQNEAQ. Complete variable domain (other parts from reference TRBV7-8 and TRBJ2-5): GAGVSQSPRYKVAKRGQDVALRCDPISGHVSLFWYQQALGQGPEFLTYFQNEAQLDKSGLPSDRFFAERPEGSVSTLKIQRTQQEDSAVYLCASSPPIGTQYFGPGTRLLVL.

The CDR3 coding sequence is TGTGCCAGCAGCTTAGGACAGGCTAGCACAGATACGCAGTATTTT. It encodes CASSLGQASTDTQYF. The genes are TRBV7-9 and TRBJ2-3, with D possibly TRBD1 on 6 matching bases. Looked up from germline, CDR1 is SEHNR and CDR2 is FQNEAQ (reference sequence). The CDR3 is 15 residues long. V was pared by 1 base and J by 0 bases, with 8 bases between.

The DNA of the CDR3 is TGTGCCAGCAGCTCGGGGACAGGGAGGATCACTGAAGCTTTCTTT. Residues: CASSSGTGRITEAFF. This chain uses TRBV7-2 with TRBJ1-1; 9 nucleotides match TRBD1. The length of the CDR3 is 15 residues. Trimming removed 4 bases from V and 4 bases from J; junction bases left unmatched: 7. Germline V gene lookup returns CDR1 SGHTA and CDR2 FQGNSA.

This sequence joins TRBV19 and TRBJ2-6; TRBD1 is a possible D gene (6 bases). The V and J ends lost 7 bases and 1 base respectively, with 14 bases between them. Germline values: CDR1 LNHDA, CDR2 SQIVND (reference sequence). The CDR3 consists of 16 residues. The CDR3 region is CASTSFQGSGANVLTF. CDR3 nucleotides: TGTGCCAGTACCTCCTTTCAGGGGTCTGGGGCCAACGTCCTGACTTTC.

V and J are TRBV5-8 and TRBJ2-7; tentative D call: TRBD1 (6 bases). CDR1 SGHTS and CDR2 YDEGEE come from the germline V gene. V dropped 0 bases and J dropped 4 bases, with 8 bases sitting between them. The CDR3 totals 13 residues. In nucleotides, the CDR3 is TGTGCCAGCAGCTTGGACCAGGGGTACGAGCAGTACTTC. This codes for CASSLDQGYEQYF.

V and J are TRBV9 and TRBJ2-2; the D gene is possibly TRBD2 (6 bases). V was trimmed by 4 bases and J by 7 bases, leaving 8 bases between them. This CDR3 comprises 12 residues. Per germline, CDR1 SGDLS and CDR2 YYNGEE. CDR3 bases: TGTGCCAGCAGCTGGGGGGACGGGGAGCTGTTTTTT. Translation gives CASSWGDGELFF. Drawing the rest from reference TRBV9 and TRBJ2-2, the complete variable domain is DSGVTQTPKHLITATGQRVTLRCSPRSGDLSVYWYQQSLDQGLQFLIQYYNGEERAKGNILERFSAQQFPDLHSELNLSSLELGDSALYFCASSWGDGELFFGEGSRLTVL.

The CDR3: CASSAQSEETQYF. The CDR3 nucleotides read TGTGCCAGCAGCGCTCAGTCTGAAGAGACCCAGTACTTC. J is TRBJ2-5 and V is TRBV11-3; D ambiguous. Germline lookup yields CDR1 SGHNT and CDR2 YENEEA. The V end was cut by 5 bases, the J end by 3 bases, with 10 bases between. The CDR3 contains 13 residues.

This chain links TRBV3-1 (or the pseudogene TRBV3-2) with TRBJ2-3, with 8 bases fitting TRBD1. The CDR3 consists of 16 residues. V lost 4 bases, J lost 1 base, and 7 bases stayed unmatched. CDR1 LGHDT and CDR2 YNNKEL come from the germline V gene (reference sequence). The CDR3 region has the DNA TGTGCCAGCAGCCTATTCGGGACAGGACGCACAGATACGCAGTATTTT. Protein sequence: CASSLFGTGRTDTQYF.

V usage is TRBV5-1 and J usage is TRBJ2-3; 7 bases are a match to TRBD2. J lost 4 bases, V lost 7 bases, and 12 bases had no gene match. From germline, CDR1 is SGHRS and CDR2 YFSETQ. The CDR3 has 15 amino acids. Here the CDR3 DNA reads TGCGCCAGCGAGACGGGAGGTCTTGGGGCAGATACGCAGTATTTT. Translation: CASETGGLGADTQYF.

On this clone itself: Other DNA sequences from this sample encode an identical CDR3 as well. The J gene is TRBJ2-7, the V gene TRBV7-9; D call uncertain. This CDR3 has 13 residues. V shed 5 bases and J shed 2 bases, with 10 bases lying between them. Germline V gene lookup returns CDR1 SEHNR and CDR2 FQNEAQ (reference sequence). CDR3: CASSIRQAYEQYF. CDR3 sequence (DNA): TGTGCCAGCAGCATCAGACAAGCCTACGAGCAGTACTTC.

The chain recombines TRBV28 with TRBJ1-1, with unresolved D. Germline V gene sequence: CDR1 MDHEN, CDR2 SYDVKM. There are 12 residues in the CDR3. The V gene lost 6 bases and the J gene lost 1 base, with 6 bases spanning the gap. As DNA, the CDR3 is TGTGCCAGCAGCGGGTCGAACACTGAAGCTTTCTTT. This encodes CASSGSNTEAFF.

To note about this clone: Other DNA sequences in the same sample also yield this CDR3. The chain carries TRBV9 and TRBJ2-3; 10 bases are shared with TRBD2. CDR1 is SGDLS and CDR2 is YYNGEE in the germline V gene. Trimming took 0 bases from V and 3 from J; bases not matched to a gene: 1. CDR3 length: 15 amino acids. CDR3 coding DNA: TGTGCCAGCAGCGTAGGACTAGCGGGTACAGATACGCAGTATTTT. It yields the protein CASSVGLAGTDTQYF.

This clone has only one observation. The chain employs TRBV27 and TRBJ2-2, with 11 positions matching TRBD1. J was trimmed by 7 bases and V by 5 bases; bases with no gene match: 6. The CDR3 consists of 15 residues. The V gene's germline CDR1 is MNHEY and CDR2 SMNVEV (reference sequence). The CDR3 DNA is TGTGCCAGCAGTACTGGACAGGGGGCGGTCGGGGAGCTGTTTTTT. Residues: CASSTGQGAVGELFF.

This chain uses TRBV11-2 with TRBJ2-7; 7 positions agree with TRBD1. Germline CDR1 SGHAT, CDR2 FQNNGV. This CDR3 is 14 amino acids long. V lost 4 bases and J lost 2; bases outside the gene matches: 5. The CDR3 DNA is TGTGCCAGCAGCTCCGGGACAGCTCCCTACGAGCAGTACTTC. It specifies CASSSGTAPYEQYF.